This T cell receptor beta chain comes out of a study of blood T cell repertoires in COVID-19. In the study overall: Acute-phase and convalescent COVID-19 samples originated in the United States, Italy and Spain.

While infection was still active, Seattle patients were enrolled and then followed longitudinally. Germline assignment: CDR1 MDHEN and CDR2 SYDVKM. CDR3 length equals 12 residues. V lost 5 bases, J lost 3 bases, and 8 bases lay in between. Original processing notes: It was from reference gene primer amplification that nucleated cell counts were estimated. Sequenced by immunoSEQ multiplex PCR; TCRdb stores in-frame clones only, minus some. The DNA was the basis for D and trimming; V, J and clone size are from that table. The sample carries about 73,000 clones, over 60% recorded once. The sequence was obtained from a man between 65 and 80 years old with COVID-19, enrolled during active disease. This rearrangement joins TRBV28 to TRBJ2-7; no clear D. The sequencing input was peripheral blood. The CDR3 protein is CASSDSFYEQYF. The CDR3 region has the DNA TGTGCCAGCAGTGACTCCTTCTACGAGCAGTACTTC.